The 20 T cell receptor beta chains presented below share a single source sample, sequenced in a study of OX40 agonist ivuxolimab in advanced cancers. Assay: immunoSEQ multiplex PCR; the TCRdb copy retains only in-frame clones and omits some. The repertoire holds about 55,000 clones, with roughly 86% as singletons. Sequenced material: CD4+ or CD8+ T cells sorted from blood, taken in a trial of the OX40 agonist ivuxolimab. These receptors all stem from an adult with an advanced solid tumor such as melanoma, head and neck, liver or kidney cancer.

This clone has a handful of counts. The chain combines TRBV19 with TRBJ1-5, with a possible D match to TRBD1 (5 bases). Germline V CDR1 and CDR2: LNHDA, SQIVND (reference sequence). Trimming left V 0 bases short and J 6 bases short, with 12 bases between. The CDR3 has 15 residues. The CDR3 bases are TGTGCCAGTAGTATAGAGGGGACGCAGACTCAGCCCCAGCATTTT. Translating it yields CASSIEGTQTQPQHF.

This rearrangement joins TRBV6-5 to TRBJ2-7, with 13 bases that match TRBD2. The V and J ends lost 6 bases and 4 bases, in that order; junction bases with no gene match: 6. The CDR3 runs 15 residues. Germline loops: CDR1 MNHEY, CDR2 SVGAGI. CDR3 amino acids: CASSKGLAGAYEQYF. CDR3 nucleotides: TGTGCCAGCAGCAAAGGACTAGCGGGAGCTTACGAGCAGTACTTC.

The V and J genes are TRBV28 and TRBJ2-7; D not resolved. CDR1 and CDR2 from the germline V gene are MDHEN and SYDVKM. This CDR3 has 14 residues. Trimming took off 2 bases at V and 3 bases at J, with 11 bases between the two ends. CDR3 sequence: CASSLRHPLYEQYF. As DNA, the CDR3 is TGTGCCAGCAGTTTAAGACACCCGCTCTACGAGCAGTACTTC.

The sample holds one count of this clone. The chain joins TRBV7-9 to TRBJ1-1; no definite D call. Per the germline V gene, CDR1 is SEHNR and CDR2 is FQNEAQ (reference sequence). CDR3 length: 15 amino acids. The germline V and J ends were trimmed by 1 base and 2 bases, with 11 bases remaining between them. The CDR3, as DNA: TGTGCCAGCAGCTTAGGTGACCTTTTAAACACTGAAGCTTTCTTT. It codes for CASSLGDLLNTEAFF.

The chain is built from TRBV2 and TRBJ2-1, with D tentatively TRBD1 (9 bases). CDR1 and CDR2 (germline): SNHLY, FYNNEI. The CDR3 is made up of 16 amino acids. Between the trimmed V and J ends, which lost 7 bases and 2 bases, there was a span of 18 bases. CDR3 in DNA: TGTGCCAGCATGGGCGGGGGGACAGGGCCCTACAATGAGCAGTTCTTC. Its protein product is CASMGGGTGPYNEQFF.

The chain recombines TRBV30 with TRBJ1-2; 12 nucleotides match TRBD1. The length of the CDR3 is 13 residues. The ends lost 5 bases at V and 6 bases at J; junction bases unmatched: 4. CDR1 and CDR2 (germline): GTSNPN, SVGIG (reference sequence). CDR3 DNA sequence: TGTGCCTGGCCGGGACAGGGGGCGGATGGCTACACCTTC. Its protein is CAWPGQGADGYTF.

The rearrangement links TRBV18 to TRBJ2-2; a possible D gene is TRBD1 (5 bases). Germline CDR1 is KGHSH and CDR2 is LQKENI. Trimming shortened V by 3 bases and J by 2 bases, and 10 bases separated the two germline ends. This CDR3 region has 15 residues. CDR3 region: CASSPWGANTGELFF. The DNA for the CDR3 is TGTGCCAGCTCACCTTGGGGCGCAAACACCGGGGAGCTGTTTTTT.

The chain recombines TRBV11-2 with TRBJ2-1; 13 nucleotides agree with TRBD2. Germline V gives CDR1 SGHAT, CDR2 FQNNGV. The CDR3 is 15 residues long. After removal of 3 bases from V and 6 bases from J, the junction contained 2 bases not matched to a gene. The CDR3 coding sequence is TGTGCCAGCAGCTTGGGACTAGCGGGGAGCAATGAGCAGTTCTTC. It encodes CASSLGLAGSNEQFF.

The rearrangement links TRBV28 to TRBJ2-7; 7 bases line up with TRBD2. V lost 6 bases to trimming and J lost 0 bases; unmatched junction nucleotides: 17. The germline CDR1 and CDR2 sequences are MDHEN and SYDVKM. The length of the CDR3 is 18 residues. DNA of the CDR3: TGTGCCAGCAGCTTAGCGTATGGTAGCGGGTCCCTCTCCTACGAGCAGTACTTC. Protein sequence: CASSLAYGSGSLSYEQYF.

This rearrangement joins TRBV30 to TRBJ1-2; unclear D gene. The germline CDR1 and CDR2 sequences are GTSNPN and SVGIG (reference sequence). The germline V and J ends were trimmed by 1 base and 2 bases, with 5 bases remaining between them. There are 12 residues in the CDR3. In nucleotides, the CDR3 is TGTGCCTGGAGTGGCCCGAACTATGGCTACACCTTC. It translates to CAWSGPNYGYTF.

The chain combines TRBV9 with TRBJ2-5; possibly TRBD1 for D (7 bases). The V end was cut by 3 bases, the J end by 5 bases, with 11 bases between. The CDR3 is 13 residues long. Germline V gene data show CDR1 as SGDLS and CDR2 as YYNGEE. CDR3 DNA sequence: TGTGCCAGCAGCGCAGGGGGGCGGGAGACCCAGTACTTC. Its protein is CASSAGGRETQYF.

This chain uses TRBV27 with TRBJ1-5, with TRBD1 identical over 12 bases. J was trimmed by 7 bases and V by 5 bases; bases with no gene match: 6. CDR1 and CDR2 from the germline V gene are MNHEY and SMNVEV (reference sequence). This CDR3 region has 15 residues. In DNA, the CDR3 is TGTGCCAGCAGTCCGGGGACAGGGGGCCGGCAGCCCCAGCATTTT. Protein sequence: CASSPGTGGRQPQHF.

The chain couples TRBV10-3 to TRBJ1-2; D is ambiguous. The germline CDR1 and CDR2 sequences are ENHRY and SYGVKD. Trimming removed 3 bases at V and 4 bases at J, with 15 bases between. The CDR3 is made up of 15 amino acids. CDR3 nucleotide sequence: TGTGCCATCAGTGATCGGCGGGGTACTCTCTATGGCTACACCTTC. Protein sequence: CAISDRRGTLYGYTF.

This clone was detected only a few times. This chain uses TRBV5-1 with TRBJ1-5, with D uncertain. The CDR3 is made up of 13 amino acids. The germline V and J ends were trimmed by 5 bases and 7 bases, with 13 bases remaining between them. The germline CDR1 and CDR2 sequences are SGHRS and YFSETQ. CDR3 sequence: CASSLSVDQPQHF. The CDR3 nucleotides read TGCGCCAGCAGTTTGTCCGTGGACCAGCCCCAGCATTTT.

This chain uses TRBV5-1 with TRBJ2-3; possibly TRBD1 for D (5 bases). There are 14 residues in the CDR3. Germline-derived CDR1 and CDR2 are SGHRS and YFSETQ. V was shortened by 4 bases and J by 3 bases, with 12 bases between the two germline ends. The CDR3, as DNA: TGCGCCAGCAGCCCGTCCAGGGTTACAGATACGCAGTATTTT. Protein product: CASSPSRVTDTQYF.

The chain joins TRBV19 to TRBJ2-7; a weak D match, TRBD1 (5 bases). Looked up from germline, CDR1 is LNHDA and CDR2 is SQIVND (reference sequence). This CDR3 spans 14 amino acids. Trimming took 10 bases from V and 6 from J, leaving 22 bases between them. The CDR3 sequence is CATQRGGRYSEQYF. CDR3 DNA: TGTGCCACCCAAAGGGGCGGCCGGTACTCCGAGCAGTACTTC.

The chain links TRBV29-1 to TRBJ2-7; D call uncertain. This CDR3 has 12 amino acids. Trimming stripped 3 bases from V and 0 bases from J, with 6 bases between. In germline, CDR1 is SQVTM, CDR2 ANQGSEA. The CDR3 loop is CSVEAGSYEQYF. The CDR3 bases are TGCAGCGTTGAGGCCGGCTCCTACGAGCAGTACTTC.

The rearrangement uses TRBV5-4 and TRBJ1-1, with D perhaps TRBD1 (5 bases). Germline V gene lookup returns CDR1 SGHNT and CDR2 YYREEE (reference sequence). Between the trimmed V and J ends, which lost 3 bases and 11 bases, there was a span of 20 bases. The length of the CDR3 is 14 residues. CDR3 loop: CASSYGREGRRAFF. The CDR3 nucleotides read TGTGCCAGCAGCTATGGGAGGGAGGGGCGAAGGGCTTTCTTT.

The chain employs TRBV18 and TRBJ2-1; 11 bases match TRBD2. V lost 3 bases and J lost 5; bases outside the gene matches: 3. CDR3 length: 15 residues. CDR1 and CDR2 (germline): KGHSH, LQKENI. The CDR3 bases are TGTGCCAGCTCACCCGGGACTAGCGGAAACAATGAGCAGTTCTTC. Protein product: CASSPGTSGNNEQFF.

The CDR3 reads CASSLGGAQSFGNTIYF. The CDR3 nucleotides are TGCGCCAGCAGCTTAGGGGGGGCCCAGTCCTTTGGAAACACCATATATTTT. The chain links TRBV5-1 to TRBJ1-3; a possible D gene is TRBD1 (6 bases). V lost 2 bases and J lost 3, with 18 bases in between. Germline V gene lookup returns CDR1 SGHRS and CDR2 YFSETQ. The CDR3 extends over 17 amino acids. The full variable domain, in which reference TRBV5-1 and TRBJ1-3 provide the parts outside the CDR3, is KAGVTQTPRYLIKTRGQQVTLSCSPISGHRSVSWYQQTPGQGLQFLFEYFSETQRNKGNFPGRFSGRQFSNSRSEMNVSTLELGDSALYLCASSLGGAQSFGNTIYFGEGSWLTVV.